The present TCR beta chain was sequenced within a study of cytomegalovirus exposure and HLA in healthy donors. Regarding the study as a whole: 16,951 TCR beta sequences were associated with HLA alleles at 0.05 false discovery rate in a later analysis. The authors reported that TCR beta sequences could predict HLA-A and HLA-B alleles. These predictions were accurate for most subjects in the first cohort.

PCR used 60 Vbeta primers and 13 Jbeta primers. Libraries were prepared by immunoSEQ multiplex PCR; TCRdb keeps only in-frame clonotypes and omits some of them. The top ten clones hold 5% to 7% of a sample with around 120,000 clones, 75% to 90% of them seen once. This CDR3 region has 14 residues. CDR1 is MNHNS and CDR2 is SASEGT in the germline V gene. After removal of 7 bases from V and 9 bases from J, the junction contained 11 bases not matched to a gene. About this clone: Its antigen is undetermined.

V and J are TRBV6-1 and TRBJ1-2; 10 positions agree with TRBD1. The material sequenced was PBMCs. This clonotype originated in a woman in her thirties or forties in good health and CMV-seropositive. CDR3 residues: CASTPGQGSRRYTF. The DNA of the CDR3 is TGTGCCAGCACGCCGGGACAGGGGTCTCGTCGCTACACCTTC.